Reported below is one T cell receptor (beta chain). The antigen is unknown. This sample is drawn from a study of regulatory and conventional T cells in RAG deficiency. General study points: Omenn patients showed >85% Treg-Tconv overlap and shorter CDR3 lengths. Shannon entropy was markedly lower and Simpson indices higher in RAG-deficient patients than control T-cell subsets.

Produced via immunoSEQ multiplex PCR; TCRdb's table is partial and in-frame only. The table includes under 35,000 clones, about 80% detected once. V dropped 1 base and J dropped 7; count of bases not matched to a gene: 6. The V gene's germline CDR1 is MGHRA and CDR2 YSYEKL. The CDR3 has 17 amino acids. The sorted conventional CD4+ T cells were CD25-low and CD127-high, with genomic DNA sequenced. The same data also went into a second study, on regulatory T cells. From that second work: Amplification used 52 TRBV primers and 13 TRBJ primers.

The rearrangement links TRBV4-1 to TRBJ2-1; 14 nucleotides align to TRBD2. The material sequenced was CD4+ effector T cells sorted from blood. This receptor was obtained from a human donor in good health. CDR3: CASSQGRTSGGKNEQFF. The CDR3, as DNA: TGCGCCAGCAGCCAAGGCAGGACTAGCGGGGGGAAAAATGAGCAGTTCTTC.